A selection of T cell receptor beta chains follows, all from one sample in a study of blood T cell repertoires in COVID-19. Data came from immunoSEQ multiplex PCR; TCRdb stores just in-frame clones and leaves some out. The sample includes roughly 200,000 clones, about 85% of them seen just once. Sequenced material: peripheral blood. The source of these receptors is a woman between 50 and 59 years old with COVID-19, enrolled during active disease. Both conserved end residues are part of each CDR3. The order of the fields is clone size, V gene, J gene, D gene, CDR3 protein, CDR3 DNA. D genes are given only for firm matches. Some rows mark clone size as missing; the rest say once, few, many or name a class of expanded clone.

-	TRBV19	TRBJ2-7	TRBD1	CASSTGTGSYSYEQYF	TGTGCCAGTAGTACCGGGACAGGGTCTTACTCCTACGAGCAGTACTTC
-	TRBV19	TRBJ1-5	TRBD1	CASSIGQGEVGNQPQHF	TGTGCCAGTAGTATAGGACAGGGAGAGGTTGGAAATCAGCCCCAGCATTTT
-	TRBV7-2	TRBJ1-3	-	CASSPRGARSGNTIYF	TGTGCCAGCAGCCCCCGGGGGGCTCGCTCTGGAAACACCATATATTTT
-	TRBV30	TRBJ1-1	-	CAWSVRFRPRGHTEAFF	TGTGCCTGGAGTGTACGGTTCAGGCCCCGAGGGCACACTGAAGCTTTCTTT
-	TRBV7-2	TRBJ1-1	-	CASSFKLNTEAFF	TGTGCCAGCAGCTTTAAACTCAACACTGAAGCTTTCTTT
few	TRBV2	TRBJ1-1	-	CASTGNTEAFF	TGTGCCAGCACAGGGAACACTGAAGCTTTCTTT
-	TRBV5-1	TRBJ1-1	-	CASSPAGLMNTEAFF	TGCGCCAGCAGCCCGGCGGGGCTTATGAACACTGAAGCTTTCTTT
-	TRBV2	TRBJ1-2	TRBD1	CASDGQGGVGYTF	TGTGCCAGCGACGGACAGGGAGGCGTTGGCTACACCTTC
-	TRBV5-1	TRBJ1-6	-	CASSPRGSSYNSPLHF	TGCGCCAGCAGCCCACGAGGGAGCTCCTATAATTCACCCCTCCACTTT
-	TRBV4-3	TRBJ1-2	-	CASSHSDRRGYTF	TGCGCCAGCAGCCATTCTGACAGGCGTGGCTACACCTTC
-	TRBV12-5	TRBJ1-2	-	CASGLVRSLFGYTF	TGTGCTAGTGGTTTGGTACGGTCGCTCTTCGGCTACACCTTC
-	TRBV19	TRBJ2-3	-	CASSITRTDTQYF	TGTGCCAGTAGTATTACTAGGACAGATACGCAGTATTTT
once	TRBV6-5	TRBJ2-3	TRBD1	CASSFGQGLGDTQYF	TGTGCCAGCAGTTTCGGACAGGGACTCGGTGATACGCAGTATTTT
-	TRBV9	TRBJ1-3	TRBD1	CASSVGGQGVAGNTIYF	TGTGCCAGCAGCGTAGGGGGACAGGGGGTCGCTGGAAACACCATATATTTT
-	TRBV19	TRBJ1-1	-	CASSMFEGDTEAFF	TGTGCCAGTAGTATGTTCGAAGGGGACACTGAAGCTTTCTTT
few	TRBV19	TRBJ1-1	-	CASSFAWRASPTEAFF	TGTGCCAGTAGTTTCGCTTGGAGGGCATCCCCCACTGAAGCTTTCTTT
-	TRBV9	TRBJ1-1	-	CASNQGTANTEAFF	TGTGCCAGCAATCAGGGAACGGCGAACACTGAAGCTTTCTTT
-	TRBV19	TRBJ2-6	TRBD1	CASSKDRGRSGANVLTF	TGTGCCAGTAGTAAGGACAGGGGGCGGTCTGGGGCCAACGTCCTGACTTTC
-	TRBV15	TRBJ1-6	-	CATSRDWQDSPLHF	TGTGCCACCAGCAGAGATTGGCAGGATTCACCCCTCCACTTT
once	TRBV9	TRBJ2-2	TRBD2	CASSPQAGAAWELFF	TGTGCCAGCAGCCCACAAGCGGGGGCCGCGTGGGAGCTGTTTTTT
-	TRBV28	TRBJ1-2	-	CASSLKGKRF	TGTGCCAGCAGTTTGAAGGGGAAGCGCTTC
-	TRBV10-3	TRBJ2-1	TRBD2	CAISPSGASSYNEQFF	TGTGCCATCAGCCCTAGCGGGGCGAGCTCCTACAATGAGCAGTTCTTC
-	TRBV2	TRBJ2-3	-	CASPSAMTDTQYF	TGTGCCAGCCCCAGCGCGATGACAGATACGCAGTATTTT
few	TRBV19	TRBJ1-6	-	CASRTNGVSSPLHF	TGTGCCAGTAGAACCAACGGTGTTAGTTCACCCCTCCACTTT
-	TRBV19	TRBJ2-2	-	CASSMVASTGELFF	TGTGCCAGTAGTATGGTAGCATCCACCGGGGAGCTGTTTTTT
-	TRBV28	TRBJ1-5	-	CASSSDRLKIKQPQHF	TGTGCCAGCAGTTCAGACAGGCTAAAAATTAAGCAGCCCCAGCATTTT
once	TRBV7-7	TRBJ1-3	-	CASGSGSPGNTIYF	TGTGCCAGCGGGTCAGGCTCCCCTGGAAACACCATATATTTT
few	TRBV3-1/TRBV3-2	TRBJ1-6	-	CASSQKRQLGSPLHF	TGTGCCAGCAGCCAAAAGCGGCAATTGGGTTCACCCCTCCACTTT